This T cell receptor (beta chain) emerged from a study of Tregs in tolerant kidney transplant recipients. This clone was observed once. Its antigen is unidentified. The study, taken as a whole, reports: Biological reproducibility was not directly addressed in this study. Activated donor B cell expansion appeared to reveal the most relevant donor-specific TCRbeta repertoire. Few patients were studied, so findings need validation in larger groups.

Trimming pared 4 bases from V and 1 base from J, leaving 22 bases between. The CDR3 runs 18 residues. Germline values: CDR1 KGHSH, CDR2 LQKENI. Thawed PBMCs were FACS-sorted into unstimulated CD4+CD25+CD127- regulatory T cells, CD4+CD25- non-regulatory cells, CD4 and CD8 cells. Produced via immunoSEQ multiplex PCR; TCRdb's table is partial and in-frame only. This table has about 240,000 clones, approximately 83% appearing once. The receptor's source is a human donor in good health. Sequenced input: CD4+ T cells from blood. The chain joins TRBV18 to TRBJ1-1; D is unresolved. The CDR3 reads CASSLAAVGVFSNTEAFF. In nucleotides, the CDR3 is TGTGCCAGCTCACTCGCCGCGGTAGGTGTTTTCTCGAACACTGAAGCTTTCTTT.